The following is a TCR beta chain sequence with its context. What it binds is not known. Those who donated were healthy bone marrow donors. Both 60 Vbeta primers and 13 Jbeta primers went into the PCR. The method was immunoSEQ multiplex PCR; TCRdb's version includes in-frame clones alone and lacks a portion of them. This sample yields some 200,000 clones, of which 62% are seen a single time; around 3.2% belongs to the top ten. The V gene lost 4 bases and the J gene lost 3 bases, with 19 bases spanning the gap. The CDR3 has 16 amino acids. Germline values: CDR1 SGHRS, CDR2 YFSETQ. The data belong to a study of cytomegalovirus exposure and HLA in healthy donors. Findings and caveats of the study: Cytomegalovirus-associated TCR beta chains were listed, numbering over 150. CMV serostatus was the sole immune exposure data available. What was likely a sequencing artifact was a cluster of highly shared sequence variants.

This TCR derives from a man aged 40-55 years in good health and CMV-seronegative. The sample comprised PBMCs. This rearrangement joins TRBV5-1 to TRBJ1-1, with a tentative D call TRBD1 (5 bases). The CDR3 reads CASSLVSNKGYTEAFF. The CDR3 DNA follows: TGCGCCAGCAGCCTCGTGTCTAATAAGGGGTACACTGAAGCTTTCTTT.